This TCR beta chain was sequenced in a study of early T cells in non-severe SARS-CoV-2 infection. This clonotype was seen many times. Germline V gene lookup returns CDR1 DFQATT and CDR2 SNEGSKA (reference sequence). Deletions cut 3 bases from V and 7 bases from J, with 34 bases between. There are 20 residues in the CDR3. Individual cDNA molecules were tagged with unique molecular identifiers. TCRdb used MiXCR to reprocess the 5' RACE reads, holding one entry per CDR3 protein. The sample yields about 48,000 distinct CDR3 sequences, 6.2% seen once. The J gene is TRBJ2-4, the V gene TRBV20-1, with D possibly matching TRBD2 (5 bases). This receptor was taken from an adult who was a healthcare worker with PCR-confirmed SARS-CoV-2 infection or an uninfected control (not recorded which). Sequenced material: whole blood, taken at baseline. This chain's CDR3 is CSASSQLGAAGLKVLNIQYF. DNA of the CDR3: TGCAGTGCTAGTTCACAACTGGGTGCCGCAGGACTCAAGGTGCTCAACATTCAGTACTTC.